The present T cell receptor beta chain was sequenced within a study of blood T cells in healthy people across ages. Overall study findings and caveats: A greater number of naive CD4+ cells and higher diversity distinguished long-lived donors from aged donors.

This clonotype was seen only a few times. Its antigen is not identified. Together with a sample-barcoded 5' primer, a J-beta primer mix was included in a second PCR lasting roughly 7 to 11 cycles. Using its own MiXCR run on the 5' RACE reads, TCRdb lists one record per CDR3 protein. Of some 1.7 million distinct CDR3 sequences listed, 28% are singletons. This TCR derives from a woman in her 30s in good health. The material sequenced was blood.

CDR3 coding DNA: TGCGCCAGTGCGACTAGCGGGAGACGGAAAGAGACCCAGTACTTC. Translated: CASATSGRRKETQYF. V is TRBV5-1 and J is TRBJ2-5, with 12 bases that match TRBD2. The trim removed 8 bases at V and 3 bases at J, leaving 8 bases unmatched. This CDR3 is built from 15 residues. CDR1 is SGHRS and CDR2 is YFSETQ in the germline V gene.